This T cell receptor (beta chain) was obtained from a study of siplizumab effects on memory and regulatory T cells. Unstimulated naive, memory, effector memory and TEMRA subsets were subjected to sequencing in a few donor pairs. Sequencing was performed with immunoSEQ multiplex PCR; in TCRdb, only in-frame clones are kept and a portion is missing. The sample records about 48,000 clones, roughly 87% being singletons. Looked up from germline, CDR1 is MNHEY and CDR2 is SMNVEV (reference sequence). Trimming pared 3 bases from V and 1 base from J, leaving 7 bases between. CDR3 length: 13 amino acids. Overall study results and limits: Roughly 80-96% of proliferating CD4+ or CD8+ clones defied assignment to a naive or memory phenotype. Contribution to the alloresponse seemed major for naive T cells, which also seemed more diverse than memory cells.

About this clone itself: Its antigen is not known.

This chain connects TRBV27 to TRBJ2-7; D is possibly TRBD2 (5 bases). The sequencing sample was made of naive CD8+ T cells sorted from blood. The TCR comes from a human donor in good health. As DNA, the CDR3 is TGTGCCAGCAGTTTTTCGGGGTCCTACGAGCAGTACTTC. It translates to CASSFSGSYEQYF.